Below, one TCR beta chain is given with its context. This record comes from a study of blood T cell repertoires in COVID-19. CDR3 length equals 14 residues. Trimming took 3 bases from V and 8 from J; bases not matched to a gene: 10. Per germline, CDR1 DFQATT and CDR2 SNEGSKA (reference sequence). In the original workflow: The assay estimated nucleated cells by amplifying reference gene primers. The protocol was immunoSEQ multiplex PCR, while the TCRdb copy is restricted to in-frame clones and leaves out a portion. V, J and clone size are those of that table, while D and trimming were read from the DNA. The data hold 500,000 to 600,000 clones, with 70% to 90% observed a single time.

This receptor was obtained from a woman aged 50 to 60 with COVID-19, enrolled during active disease. The chain carries TRBV20-1 and TRBJ1-2; TRBD1 matches 9 bases. Sequencing input: peripheral blood. Here the CDR3 reads CSASLKGQGGGYTF. CDR3 DNA: TGCAGTGCTAGTCTTAAGGGACAGGGAGGAGGCTACACCTTC.